The present entry profiles one T cell receptor (beta chain) with its context. Its antigen is not identified. These data are taken from a study of T cell repertoires in cytomegalovirus infection. For the study at large: CMV epitopes in the study were HLA-C-restricted (recently identified) and HLA-B-restricted (well studied).

J lost 1 base, V lost 3 bases, and 8 bases had no gene match. Germline CDR1 and CDR2: SQVTM and ANQGSEA. There are 16 residues in the CDR3. Each CDR3 protein is one row after TCRdb ran MiXCR on the reads. The table has 45,000 to 65,000 distinct CDR3 sequences, 20% seen once. The rearrangement links TRBV29-1 to TRBJ2-1; 8 bases fit TRBD1. Source: CD8+ T cells from cultured PBMCs, taken from culture after CMV antigen stimulation. The receptor was derived from a human donor in good health (CMV status not recorded). Some clones in this sample may be carry-over from other donors' samples. DNA of the CDR3: TGCAGCGTTGAGGCCCCGGACAGGGAGTCCTACAATGAGCAGTTCTTC. The encoded protein is CSVEAPDRESYNEQFF.